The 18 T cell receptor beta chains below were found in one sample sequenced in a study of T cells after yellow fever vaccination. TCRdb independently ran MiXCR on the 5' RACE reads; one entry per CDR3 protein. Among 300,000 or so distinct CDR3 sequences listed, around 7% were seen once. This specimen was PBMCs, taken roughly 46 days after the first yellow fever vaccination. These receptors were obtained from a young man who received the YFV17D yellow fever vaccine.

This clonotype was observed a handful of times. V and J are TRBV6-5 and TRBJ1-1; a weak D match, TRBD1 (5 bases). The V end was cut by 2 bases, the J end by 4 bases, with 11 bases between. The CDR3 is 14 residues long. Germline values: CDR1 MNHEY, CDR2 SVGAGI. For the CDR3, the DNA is TGTGCCAGCAGTTACGACCGTGGGACCACTGAAGCTTTCTTT. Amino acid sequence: CASSYDRGTTEAFF.

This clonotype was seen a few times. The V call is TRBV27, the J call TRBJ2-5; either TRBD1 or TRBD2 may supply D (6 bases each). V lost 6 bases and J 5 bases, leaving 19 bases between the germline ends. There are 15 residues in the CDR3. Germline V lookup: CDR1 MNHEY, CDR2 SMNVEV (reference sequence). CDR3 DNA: TGTGCCAGCAGCCCCTTTGGGGGGCCGGGGGAGACCCAGTACTTC. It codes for CASSPFGGPGETQYF.

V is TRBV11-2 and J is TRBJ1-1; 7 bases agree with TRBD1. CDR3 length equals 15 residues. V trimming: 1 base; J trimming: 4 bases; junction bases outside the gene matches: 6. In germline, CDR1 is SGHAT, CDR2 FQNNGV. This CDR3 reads CASSLGEGGGTEAFF. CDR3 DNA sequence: TGTGCCAGCAGCTTAGGGGAAGGGGGCGGCACTGAAGCTTTCTTT.

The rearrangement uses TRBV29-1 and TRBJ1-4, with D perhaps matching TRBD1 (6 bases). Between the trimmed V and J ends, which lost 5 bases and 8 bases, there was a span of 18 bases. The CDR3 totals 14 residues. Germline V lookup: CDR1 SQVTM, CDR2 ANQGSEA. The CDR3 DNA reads TGCAGCGTTCAAACAGGGACGAAGGGGGAAAAACTGTTTTTT. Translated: CSVQTGTKGEKLFF.

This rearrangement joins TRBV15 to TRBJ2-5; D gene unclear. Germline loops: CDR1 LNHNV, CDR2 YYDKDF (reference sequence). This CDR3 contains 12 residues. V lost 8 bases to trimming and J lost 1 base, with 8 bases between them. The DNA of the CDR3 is TGTGCCACCGGGCCGCTCCAAGAGACCCAGTACTTC. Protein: CATGPLQETQYF.

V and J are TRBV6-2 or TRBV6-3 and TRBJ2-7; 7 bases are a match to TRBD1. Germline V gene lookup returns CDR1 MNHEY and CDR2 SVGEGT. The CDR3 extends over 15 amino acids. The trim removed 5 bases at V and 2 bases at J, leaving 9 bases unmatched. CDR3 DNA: TGTGCCAGCAGTGACGACCGAGGGGGCACCTACGAGCAGTACTTC. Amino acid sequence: CASSDDRGGTYEQYF.

This CDR3 is CATSFMGDEQFF. The CDR3 DNA follows: TGTGCCACCTCTTTTATGGGGGATGAGCAGTTCTTC. The genes are TRBV5-6 and TRBJ2-1; D may match TRBD1 or TRBD2 (5 bases each). CDR1 and CDR2 (germline): SGHDT, YYEEEE. The CDR3 runs to 12 residues. Between the trimmed V and J ends, which lost 9 bases and 8 bases, there was a span of 15 bases.

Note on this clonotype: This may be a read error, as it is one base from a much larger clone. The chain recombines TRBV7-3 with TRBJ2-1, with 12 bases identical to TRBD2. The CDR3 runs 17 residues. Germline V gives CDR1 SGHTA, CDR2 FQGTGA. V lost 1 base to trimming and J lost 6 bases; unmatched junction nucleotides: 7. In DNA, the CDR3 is TGTGCCAGCAGCTTAATGGCTAGCGGGGGGGAAGTCAATGAGCAGTTCTTC. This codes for CASSLMASGGEVNEQFF.

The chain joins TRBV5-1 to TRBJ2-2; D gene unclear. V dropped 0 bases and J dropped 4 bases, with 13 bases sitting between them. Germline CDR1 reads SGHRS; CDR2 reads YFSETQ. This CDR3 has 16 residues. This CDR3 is CASSLVARRFTGELFF. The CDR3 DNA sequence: TGCGCCAGCAGCTTGGTGGCGCGCCGCTTCACCGGGGAGCTGTTTTTT.

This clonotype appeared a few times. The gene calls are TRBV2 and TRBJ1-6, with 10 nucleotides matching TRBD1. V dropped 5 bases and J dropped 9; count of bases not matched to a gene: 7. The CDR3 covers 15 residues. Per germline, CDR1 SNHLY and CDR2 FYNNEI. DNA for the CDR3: TGTGCCAGCAGTCAGGACAGGGGGTTTGGTTCACCCCTCCACTTT. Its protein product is CASSQDRGFGSPLHF.

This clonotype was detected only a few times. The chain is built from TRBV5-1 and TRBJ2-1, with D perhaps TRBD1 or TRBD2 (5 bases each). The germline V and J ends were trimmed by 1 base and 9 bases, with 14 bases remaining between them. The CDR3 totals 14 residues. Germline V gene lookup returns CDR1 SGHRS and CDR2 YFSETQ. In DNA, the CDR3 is TGCGCCAGCAGCTTGCAACAGGAGGCAGGTGAGCAGTTCTTC. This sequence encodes CASSLQQEAGEQFF.

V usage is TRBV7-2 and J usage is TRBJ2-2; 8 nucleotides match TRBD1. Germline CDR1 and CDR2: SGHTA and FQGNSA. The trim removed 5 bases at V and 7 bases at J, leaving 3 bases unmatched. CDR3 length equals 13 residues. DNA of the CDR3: TGTGCCAGCAGCCGACAGGGGATCGGGGAGCTGTTTTTT. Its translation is CASSRQGIGELFF.

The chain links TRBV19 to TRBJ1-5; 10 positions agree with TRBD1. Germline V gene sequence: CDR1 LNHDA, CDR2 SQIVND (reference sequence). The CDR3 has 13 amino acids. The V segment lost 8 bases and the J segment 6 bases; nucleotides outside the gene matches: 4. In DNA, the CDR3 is TGTGCCAGTGGGGGACAGGGGTTTCAGCCCCAGCATTTT. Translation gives CASGGQGFQPQHF.

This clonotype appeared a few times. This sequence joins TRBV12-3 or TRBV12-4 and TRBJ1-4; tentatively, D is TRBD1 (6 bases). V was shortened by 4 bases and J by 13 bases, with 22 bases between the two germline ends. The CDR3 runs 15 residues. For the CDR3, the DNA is TGTGCCAGCAGTTACCACCAGACAGGCCGACGGCGACTGTTTTTT. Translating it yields CASSYHQTGRRRLFF.

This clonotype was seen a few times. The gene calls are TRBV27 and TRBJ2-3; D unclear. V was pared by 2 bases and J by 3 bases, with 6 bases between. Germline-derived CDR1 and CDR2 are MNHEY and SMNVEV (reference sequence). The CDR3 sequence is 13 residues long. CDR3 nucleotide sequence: TGTGCCAGCAGTTTAGAATGGACAGATACGCAGTATTTT. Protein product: CASSLEWTDTQYF.

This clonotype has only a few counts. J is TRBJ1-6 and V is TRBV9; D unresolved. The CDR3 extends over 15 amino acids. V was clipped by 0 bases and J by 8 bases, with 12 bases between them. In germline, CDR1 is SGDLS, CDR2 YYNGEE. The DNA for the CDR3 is TGTGCCAGCAGCGTAGCAGGAGAGCGGTATTCACCCCTCCACTTT. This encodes CASSVAGERYSPLHF.

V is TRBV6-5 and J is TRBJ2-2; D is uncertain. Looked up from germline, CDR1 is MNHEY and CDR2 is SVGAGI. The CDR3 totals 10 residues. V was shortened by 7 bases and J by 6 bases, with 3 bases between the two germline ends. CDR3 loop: CASMAGELFF. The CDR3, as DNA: TGTGCCAGCATGGCCGGGGAGCTGTTTTTT.

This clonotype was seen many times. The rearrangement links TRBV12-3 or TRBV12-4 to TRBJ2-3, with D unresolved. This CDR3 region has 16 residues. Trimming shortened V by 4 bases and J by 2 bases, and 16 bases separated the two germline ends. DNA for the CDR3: TGTGCCAGCAGTTCGAACAGTATCACCTTCACAGATACGCAGTATTTT. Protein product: CASSSNSITFTDTQYF.